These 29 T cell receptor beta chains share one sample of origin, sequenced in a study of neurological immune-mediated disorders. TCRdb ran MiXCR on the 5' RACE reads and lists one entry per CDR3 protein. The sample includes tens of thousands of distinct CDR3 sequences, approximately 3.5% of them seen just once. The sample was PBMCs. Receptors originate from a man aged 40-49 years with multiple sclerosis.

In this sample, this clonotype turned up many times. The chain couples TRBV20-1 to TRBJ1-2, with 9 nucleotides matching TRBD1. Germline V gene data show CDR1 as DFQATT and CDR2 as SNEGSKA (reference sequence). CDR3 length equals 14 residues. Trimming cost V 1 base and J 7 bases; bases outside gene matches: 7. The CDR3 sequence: CSARGLTGGFGYTF. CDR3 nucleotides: TGCAGTGCTAGAGGCCTGACAGGGGGATTTGGCTACACCTTC.

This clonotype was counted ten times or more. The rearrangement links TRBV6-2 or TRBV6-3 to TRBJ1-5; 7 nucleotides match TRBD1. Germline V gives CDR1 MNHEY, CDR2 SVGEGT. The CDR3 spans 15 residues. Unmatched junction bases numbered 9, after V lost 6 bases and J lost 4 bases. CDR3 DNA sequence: TGTGCCAGCAGCTCCCGGGACAGCGATAATCAGCCCCAGCATTTT. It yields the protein CASSSRDSDNQPQHF.

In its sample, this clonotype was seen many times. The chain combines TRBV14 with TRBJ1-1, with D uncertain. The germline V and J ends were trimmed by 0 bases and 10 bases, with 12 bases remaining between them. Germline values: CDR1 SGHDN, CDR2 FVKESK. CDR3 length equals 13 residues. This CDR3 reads CASSQDWAVGAFF. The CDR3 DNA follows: TGTGCCAGCAGCCAAGATTGGGCCGTGGGAGCTTTCTTT.

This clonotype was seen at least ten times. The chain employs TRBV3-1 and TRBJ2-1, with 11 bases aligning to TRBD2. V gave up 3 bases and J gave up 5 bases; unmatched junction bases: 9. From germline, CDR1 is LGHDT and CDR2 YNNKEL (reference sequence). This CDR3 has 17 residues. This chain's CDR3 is CASSHHQLAGAHNEQFF. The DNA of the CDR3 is TGTGCCAGCAGCCATCACCAACTAGCGGGGGCACACAATGAGCAGTTCTTC.

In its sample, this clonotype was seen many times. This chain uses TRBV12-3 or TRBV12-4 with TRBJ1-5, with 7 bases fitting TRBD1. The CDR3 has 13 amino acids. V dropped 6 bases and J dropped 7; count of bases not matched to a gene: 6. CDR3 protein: CASRTGEKQPQHF. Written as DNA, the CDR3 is TGTGCCAGCAGAACAGGGGAGAAGCAGCCCCAGCATTTT.

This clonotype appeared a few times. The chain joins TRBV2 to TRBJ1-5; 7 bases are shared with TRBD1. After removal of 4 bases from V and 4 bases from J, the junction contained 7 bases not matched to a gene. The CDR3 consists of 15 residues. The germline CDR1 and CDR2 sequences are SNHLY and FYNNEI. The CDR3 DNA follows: TGTGCCAGCAGTGCGGGCAGGGGGATAAATCAGCCCCAGCATTTT. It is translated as CASSAGRGINQPQHF.

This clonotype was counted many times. The CDR3 coding sequence is TGTGCCAGCAGCTTAATGGCTCTTACCGGGGAGCTGTTTTTT. Translation: CASSLMALTGELFF. The chain recombines TRBV11-2 with TRBJ2-2; D gene unclear. This CDR3 spans 14 amino acids. Trimming cost V 2 bases and J 5 bases, with 9 bases left between them. Germline V gene lookup returns CDR1 SGHAT and CDR2 FQNNGV.

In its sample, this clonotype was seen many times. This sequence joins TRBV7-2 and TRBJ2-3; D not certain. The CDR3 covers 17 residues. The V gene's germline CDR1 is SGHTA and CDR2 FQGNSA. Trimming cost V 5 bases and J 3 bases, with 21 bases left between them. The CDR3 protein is CASSPTQTWGTTDTQYF. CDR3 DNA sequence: TGTGCCAGCAGCCCAACCCAAACTTGGGGTACGACAGATACGCAGTATTTT.

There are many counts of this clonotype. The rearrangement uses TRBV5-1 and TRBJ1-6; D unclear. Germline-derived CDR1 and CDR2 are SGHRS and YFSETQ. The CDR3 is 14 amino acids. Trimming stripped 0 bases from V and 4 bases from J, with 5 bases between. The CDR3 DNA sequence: TGCGCCAGCAGCTTGGAACAGTATAATTCACCCCTCCACTTT. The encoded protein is CASSLEQYNSPLHF. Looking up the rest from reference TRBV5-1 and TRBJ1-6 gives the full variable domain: KAGVTQTPRYLIKTRGQQVTLSCSPISGHRSVSWYQQTPGQGLQFLFEYFSETQRNKGNFPGRFSGRQFSNSRSEMNVSTLELGDSALYLCASSLEQYNSPLHFGNGTRLTVT.

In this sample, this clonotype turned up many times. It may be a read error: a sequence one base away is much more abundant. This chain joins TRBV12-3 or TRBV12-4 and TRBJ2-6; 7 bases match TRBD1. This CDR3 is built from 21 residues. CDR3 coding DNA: TGTGCCAGCAGTTTAAGAGGGGGCCCGGACAGGACAGGCTCTGGGGCCAAAGTCCTGACTTTC. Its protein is CASSLRGGPDRTGSGAKVLTF.

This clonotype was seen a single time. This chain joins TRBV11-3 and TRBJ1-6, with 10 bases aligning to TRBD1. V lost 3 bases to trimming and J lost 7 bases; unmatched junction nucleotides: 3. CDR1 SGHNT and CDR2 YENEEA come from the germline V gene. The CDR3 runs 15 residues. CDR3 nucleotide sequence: TGTGCCAGCAGCTTTTCGACAGGGGGCAATTCACCCCTCCACTTT. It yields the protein CASSFSTGGNSPLHF.

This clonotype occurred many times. In DNA, the CDR3 is TGCGCCAGCAGTGAGGGCCCAGCGGGGCACTACAATGAGCAGTTCTTC. Its protein product is CASSEGPAGHYNEQFF. This sequence joins TRBV10-1 and TRBJ2-1; 7 nucleotides agree with TRBD2. Germline V gene data show CDR1 as WNHNN and CDR2 as SYGVQD (reference sequence). The CDR3 is 16 amino acids. V trimming: 2 bases; J trimming: 3 bases; junction bases outside the gene matches: 7.

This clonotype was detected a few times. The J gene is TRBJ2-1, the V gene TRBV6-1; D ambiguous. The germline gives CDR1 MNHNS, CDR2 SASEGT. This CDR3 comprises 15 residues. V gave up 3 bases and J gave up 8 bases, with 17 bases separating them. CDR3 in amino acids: CASSEPGLIGDEQFF. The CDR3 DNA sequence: TGTGCCAGCAGTGAGCCCGGGTTGATAGGTGATGAGCAGTTCTTC.

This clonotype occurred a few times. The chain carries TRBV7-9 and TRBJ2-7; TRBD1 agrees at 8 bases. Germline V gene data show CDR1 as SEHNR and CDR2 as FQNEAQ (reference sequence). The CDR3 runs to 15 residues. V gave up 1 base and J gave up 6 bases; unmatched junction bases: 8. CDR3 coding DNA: TGTGCCAGCAGCTTAGGGCAGGGGGCGTCTTCCGAGCAGTACTTC. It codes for CASSLGQGASSEQYF.

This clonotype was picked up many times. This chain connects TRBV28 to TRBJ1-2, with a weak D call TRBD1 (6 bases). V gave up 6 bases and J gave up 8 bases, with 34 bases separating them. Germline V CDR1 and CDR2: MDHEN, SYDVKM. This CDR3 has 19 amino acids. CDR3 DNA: TGTGCCAGCAGCCATGGCTCCCTCAGGGTGATCCGTTTAGGGGGGGGCTACACCTTC. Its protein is CASSHGSLRVIRLGGGYTF.

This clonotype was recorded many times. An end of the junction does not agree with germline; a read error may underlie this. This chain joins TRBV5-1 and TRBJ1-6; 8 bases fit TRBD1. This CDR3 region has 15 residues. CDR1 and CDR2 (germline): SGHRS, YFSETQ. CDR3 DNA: TGCGCCAGCAGCTTCGGGACAGGACAAAATTCACCCCTCAACTTT. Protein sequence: CASSFGTGQNSPLNF.

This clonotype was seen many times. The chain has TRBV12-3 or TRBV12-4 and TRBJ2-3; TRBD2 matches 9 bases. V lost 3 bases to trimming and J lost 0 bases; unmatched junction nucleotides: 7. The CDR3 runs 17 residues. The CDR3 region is CASSLLGAGGSTDTQYF. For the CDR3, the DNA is TGTGCCAGCAGTTTGTTAGGAGCGGGGGGAAGCACAGATACGCAGTATTTT.

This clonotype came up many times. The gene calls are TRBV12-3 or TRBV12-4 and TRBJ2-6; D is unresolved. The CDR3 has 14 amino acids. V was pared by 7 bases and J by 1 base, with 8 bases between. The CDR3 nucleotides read TGTGCCAGCATTTTGACATCTGGGGCCAACGTCCTGACTTTC. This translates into CASILTSGANVLTF.

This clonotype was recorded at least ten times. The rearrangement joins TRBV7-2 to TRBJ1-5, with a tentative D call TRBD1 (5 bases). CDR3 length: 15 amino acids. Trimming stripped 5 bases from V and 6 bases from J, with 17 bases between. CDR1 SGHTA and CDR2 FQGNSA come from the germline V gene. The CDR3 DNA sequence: TGTGCCAGCAGCCTATGGGGGGGATCGGGTCAGCCCCAGCATTTT. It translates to CASSLWGGSGQPQHF.

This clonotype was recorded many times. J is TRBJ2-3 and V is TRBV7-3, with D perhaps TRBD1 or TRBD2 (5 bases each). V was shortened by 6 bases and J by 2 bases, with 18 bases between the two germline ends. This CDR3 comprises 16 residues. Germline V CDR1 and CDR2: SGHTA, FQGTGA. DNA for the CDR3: TGTGCCAGCAGACAAAGGGGTACGGGGTACACAGATACGCAGTATTTT. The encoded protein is CASRQRGTGYTDTQYF.

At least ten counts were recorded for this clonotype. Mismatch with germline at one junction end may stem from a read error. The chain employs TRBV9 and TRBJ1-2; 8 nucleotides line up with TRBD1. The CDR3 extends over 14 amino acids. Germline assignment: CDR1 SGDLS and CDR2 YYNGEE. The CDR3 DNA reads TGTGCCAGCAGCGTAGCGGGGACAGGCTACATAGGATCTTTC. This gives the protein CASSVAGTGYIGSF.

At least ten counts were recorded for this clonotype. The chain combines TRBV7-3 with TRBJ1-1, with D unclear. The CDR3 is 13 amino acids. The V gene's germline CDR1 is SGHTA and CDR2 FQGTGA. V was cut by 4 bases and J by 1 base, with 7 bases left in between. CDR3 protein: CASSSTSNTEAFF. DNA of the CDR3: TGTGCCAGCAGCTCGACATCGAACACTGAAGCTTTCTTT.

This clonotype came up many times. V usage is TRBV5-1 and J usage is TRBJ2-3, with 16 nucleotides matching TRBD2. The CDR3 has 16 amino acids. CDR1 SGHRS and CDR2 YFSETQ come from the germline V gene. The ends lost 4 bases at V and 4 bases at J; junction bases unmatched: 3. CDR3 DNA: TGCGCCAGCAGCGAGGGGACTAGCGGGGGGGCAGATACGCAGTATTTT. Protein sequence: CASSEGTSGGADTQYF. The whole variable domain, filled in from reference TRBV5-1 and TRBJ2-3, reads KAGVTQTPRYLIKTRGQQVTLSCSPISGHRSVSWYQQTPGQGLQFLFEYFSETQRNKGNFPGRFSGRQFSNSRSEMNVSTLELGDSALYLCASSEGTSGGADTQYFGPGTRLTVL.

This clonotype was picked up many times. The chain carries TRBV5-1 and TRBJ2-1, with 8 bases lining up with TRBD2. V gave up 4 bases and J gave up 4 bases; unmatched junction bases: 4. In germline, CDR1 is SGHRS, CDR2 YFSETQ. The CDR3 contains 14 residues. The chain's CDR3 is CASSPLAEYNEQFF. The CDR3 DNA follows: TGCGCCAGCAGCCCACTAGCGGAGTACAATGAGCAGTTCTTC.

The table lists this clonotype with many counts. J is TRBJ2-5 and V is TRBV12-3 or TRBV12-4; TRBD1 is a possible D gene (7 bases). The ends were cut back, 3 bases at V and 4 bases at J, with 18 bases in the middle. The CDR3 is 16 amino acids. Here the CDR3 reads CASSFGGKGAGETQYF. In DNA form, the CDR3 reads TGTGCCAGCAGTTTCGGGGGAAAGGGGGCGGGAGAGACCCAGTACTTC.

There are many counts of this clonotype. This CDR3 reads CASSYLFEQFF. The CDR3, as DNA: TGTGCCAGCAGTTACCTTTTTGAGCAGTTCTTC. V gene TRBV6-5 combines with J gene TRBJ2-1; D uncertain. Germline V gene data show CDR1 as MNHEY and CDR2 as SVGAGI. Deletions cut 2 bases from V and 9 bases from J, with 5 bases between. CDR3 size: 11 residues.

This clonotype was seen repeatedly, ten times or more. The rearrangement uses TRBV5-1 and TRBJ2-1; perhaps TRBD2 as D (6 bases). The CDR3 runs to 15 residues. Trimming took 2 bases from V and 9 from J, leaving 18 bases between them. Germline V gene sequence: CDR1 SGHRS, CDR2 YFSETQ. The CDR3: CASSFGGSRGGEQFF. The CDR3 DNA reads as TGCGCCAGCAGCTTTGGGGGGTCCCGGGGCGGTGAGCAGTTCTTC.

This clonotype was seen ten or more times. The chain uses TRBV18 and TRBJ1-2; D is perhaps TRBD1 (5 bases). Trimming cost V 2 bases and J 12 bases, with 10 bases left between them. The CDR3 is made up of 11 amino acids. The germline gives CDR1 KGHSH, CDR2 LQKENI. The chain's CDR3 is CASSPGTEHTF. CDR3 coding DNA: TGTGCCAGCTCACCAGGGACGGAGCACACCTTC. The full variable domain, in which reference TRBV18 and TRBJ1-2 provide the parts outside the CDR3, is NAGVMQNPRHLVRRRGQEARLRCSPMKGHSHVYWYRQLPEEGLKFMVYLQKENIIDESGMPKERFSAEFPKEGPSILRIQQVVRGDSAAYFCASSPGTEHTFGSGTRLTVV.

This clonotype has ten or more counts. This CDR3 reads CSAPSGTGGTRGELFF. DNA for the CDR3: TGCAGTGCTCCGTCCGGGACAGGGGGCACGCGCGGGGAGCTGTTTTTT. The chain combines TRBV20-1 with TRBJ2-2; 12 bases match TRBD1. The germline V gene encodes CDR1 DFQATT and CDR2 SNEGSKA (reference sequence). The CDR3 length is 16 residues. V lost 5 bases to trimming and J lost 7 bases; unmatched junction nucleotides: 11.